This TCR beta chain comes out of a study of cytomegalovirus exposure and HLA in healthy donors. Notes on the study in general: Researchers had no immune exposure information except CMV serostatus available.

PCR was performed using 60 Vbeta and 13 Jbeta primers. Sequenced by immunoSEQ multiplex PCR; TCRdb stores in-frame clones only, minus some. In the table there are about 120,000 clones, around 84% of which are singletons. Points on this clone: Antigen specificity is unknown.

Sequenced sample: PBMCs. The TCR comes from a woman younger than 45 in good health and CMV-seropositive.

The CDR3 bases are TGTGCCAGCAGTTTAGCTGGACAGGGGTTGACTGAAGCTTTCTTT. This sequence encodes CASSLAGQGLTEAFF. The chain uses TRBV28 and TRBJ1-1; 9 bases line up with TRBD1. CDR3 length equals 15 residues. Per the germline V gene, CDR1 is MDHEN and CDR2 is SYDVKM. After removal of 2 bases from V and 5 bases from J, the junction contained 6 bases not matched to a gene.